Shown below are 23 T cell receptor beta chains from a single sample sequenced in a study of T cell clones after liver transplantation. The table came from immunoSEQ multiplex PCR; TCRdb's copy has only in-frame clones and leaves some out. The data contain 40,000 to 55,000 clones, 65% to 80% of them singletons. Sample: CD4+ T cells from blood, taken more than 52 months after liver transplant. The origin of the receptors is a human patient who received a liver transplant. Part of the T cells may come from the graft donor.

The CDR3 nucleotides are TGCGCCAGCAGCCCCGGGTACGGGGGAGTAACAGATACGCAGTATTTT. The encoded protein is CASSPGYGGVTDTQYF. The rearrangement links TRBV5-1 to TRBJ2-3, with D perhaps TRBD2 (6 bases). Germline lookup yields CDR1 SGHRS and CDR2 YFSETQ. The germline V and J ends were trimmed by 4 bases and 3 bases, with 18 bases remaining between them. This CDR3 is built from 16 residues.

This sequence joins TRBV19 and TRBJ2-2; D may be TRBD2 (6 bases). Per the germline V gene, CDR1 is LNHDA and CDR2 is SQIVND (reference sequence). Deletions cut 6 bases from V and 1 base from J, with 21 bases between. The CDR3 is 18 amino acids. CDR3 bases: TGTGCCAGTAGCTCGAGTAGCGGACCTACTGAGAACACCGGGGAGCTGTTTTTT. Residues: CASSSSSGPTENTGELFF.

This chain links TRBV11-2 with TRBJ2-5; 13 nucleotides match TRBD2. The junction had 7 bases not matched to a gene; V was cut back by 4 bases and J by 5 bases. Germline values: CDR1 SGHAT, CDR2 FQNNGV. The CDR3 length is 16 residues. DNA for the CDR3: TGTGCCAGCAGCTCTCGGACTAGCGGGGGAGGGGAGACCCAGTACTTC. It encodes CASSSRTSGGGETQYF. The full variable domain, with the rest looked up from reference TRBV11-2 and TRBJ2-5, is EAGVAQSPRYKIIEKRQSVAFWCNPISGHATLYWYQQILGQGPKLLIQFQNNGVVDDSQLPKDRFSAERLKGVDSTLKIQPAKLEDSAVYLCASSSRTSGGGETQYFGPGTRLLVL.

The J gene is TRBJ2-3, the V gene TRBV5-4; D unresolved. The germline CDR1 and CDR2 sequences are SGHNT and YYREEE (reference sequence). V shed 4 bases and J shed 2 bases, with 20 bases lying between them. This CDR3 is built from 17 residues. CDR3 region: CASSLAGIVLATDTQYF. DNA for the CDR3: TGTGCCAGCAGCCTGGCAGGTATAGTGCTGGCCACAGATACGCAGTATTTT.

V gene TRBV29-1 combines with J gene TRBJ2-3; D assignment may be TRBD1 or TRBD2 (6 bases each). CDR1 is SQVTM, CDR2 ANQGSEA, per germline. Trimming cost V 7 bases and J 1 base, with 12 bases left between them. This CDR3 comprises 13 residues. The CDR3 DNA follows: TGCAGCGCCGAGGGGGGCGGCACAGATACGCAGTATTTT. Translated, it gives CSAEGGGTDTQYF.

This clone was seen only once. Other DNA sequences in the sample encode the same CDR3. The V call is TRBV7-9, the J call TRBJ1-3, with D hard to call. The CDR3 sequence is 12 residues long. Germline-derived CDR1 and CDR2 are SEHNR and FQNEAQ (reference sequence). V shed 2 bases and J shed 2 bases, with 1 base lying between them. The CDR3 DNA reads TGTGCCAGCAGCTTAACTGGAAACACCATATATTTT. Residues: CASSLTGNTIYF.

The chain is built from TRBV7-8 and TRBJ1-1; D remains unclear. The germline V gene has CDR1 SGHVS and CDR2 FQNEAQ. The CDR3 totals 14 residues. Trimming took off 0 bases at V and 1 base at J, with 6 bases between the two ends. The CDR3 loop reads CASSLAFQNTEAFF. The CDR3 DNA follows: TGTGCCAGCAGCTTAGCGTTTCAGAACACTGAAGCTTTCTTT.

The chain couples TRBV6-1 to TRBJ1-6; D is ambiguous. CDR1 MNHNS and CDR2 SASEGT come from the germline V gene. The CDR3 sequence is 14 residues long. V was shortened by 10 bases and J by 10 bases, with 20 bases between the two germline ends. This CDR3 reads CATSNGRSGSPLHF. CDR3 bases: TGTGCCACCTCAAATGGAAGGTCGGGCTCACCCCTCCACTTT.

Only one count was recorded for this clone. This chain links TRBV28 with TRBJ2-5; possibly TRBD1 or TRBD2 for D (5 bases each). CDR1 MDHEN and CDR2 SYDVKM come from the germline V gene. V lost 10 bases and J 0 bases, leaving 18 bases between the germline ends. The CDR3 runs to 15 residues. CDR3 nucleotide sequence: TGTGCCACCCTGGGGGTAGAGTCGTACCAAGAGACCCAGTACTTC. Translated, it gives CATLGVESYQETQYF.

This sequence joins TRBV6-4 and TRBJ2-2, with 9 nucleotides matching TRBD1. CDR3 length: 15 residues. Germline assignment: CDR1 MRHNA and CDR2 SNTAGT. Germline trimming cut 6 bases from V and 5 bases from J; bases unmatched to any gene: 7. The CDR3: CASRTDRGGTGELFF. As DNA, the CDR3 is TGTGCCAGCAGGACGGACAGGGGAGGAACCGGGGAGCTGTTTTTT.

This clone was counted a few times. V usage is TRBV14 and J usage is TRBJ2-3; 7 nucleotides agree with TRBD1. Per germline, CDR1 SGHDN and CDR2 FVKESK. Trimming removed 8 bases from V and 2 bases from J; junction bases left unmatched: 7. This CDR3 spans 14 amino acids. CDR3 nucleotides: TGTGCCAGCCGGGCGACAGGGATCACAGATACGCAGTATTTT. Translation: CASRATGITDTQYF.

This clone was counted once. This chain connects TRBV4-2 to TRBJ2-1; 8 bases are a match to TRBD2. CDR3 length equals 16 residues. After removal of 0 bases from V and 7 bases from J, the junction contained 8 bases not matched to a gene. Germline CDR1 and CDR2: LGHNA and YNFKEQ. The CDR3 sequence: CASSQDPSGGFNEQFF. The CDR3 DNA follows: TGTGCCAGCAGCCAAGATCCCAGCGGGGGTTTTAATGAGCAGTTCTTC.

The chain employs TRBV6-4 and TRBJ2-1, with a possible D match to TRBD2 (5 bases). CDR1 and CDR2 from the germline V gene are MRHNA and SNTAGT. V lost 6 bases and J 4 bases, leaving 16 bases between the germline ends. The CDR3 runs 15 residues. CDR3 loop: CASSETLGDYNEQFF. CDR3 coding DNA: TGTGCCAGCAGCGAGACCCTCGGGGATTACAATGAGCAGTTCTTC.

The V and J genes are TRBV5-6 and TRBJ2-7; 8 bases are a match to TRBD1. The CDR3 runs 15 residues. CDR1 and CDR2 from the germline V gene are SGHDT and YYEEEE. Trimming removed 0 bases from V and 2 bases from J; junction bases left unmatched: 4. In nucleotides, the CDR3 is TGTGCCAGCAGCTTGGTCCCAGGGGGCGCCTACGAGCAGTACTTC. Amino acids: CASSLVPGGAYEQYF.

The V and J genes are TRBV5-4 and TRBJ2-1; TRBD2 matches 10 bases. Trimming at V came to 4 bases and at J to 6 bases, leaving 7 bases not matched to a gene. This CDR3 has 15 amino acids. From germline, CDR1 is SGHNT and CDR2 YYREEE (reference sequence). This chain's CDR3 is CASSDKRGGFNEQFF. DNA of the CDR3: TGTGCCAGCAGCGACAAGCGGGGGGGCTTCAATGAGCAGTTCTTC.

The chain is built from TRBV6-5 and TRBJ2-3; 14 bases map to TRBD2. The CDR3 has 15 amino acids. Germline V lookup: CDR1 MNHEY, CDR2 SVGAGI. V lost 2 bases and J lost 6; bases outside the gene matches: 1. The CDR3 nucleotides are TGTGCCAGCAGTTACGGACTAGCGGGGGGCGATACGCAGTATTTT. It encodes CASSYGLAGGDTQYF.

The V call is TRBV4-1, the J call TRBJ1-1; no clear D. The CDR3 totals 14 residues. Trimming removed 8 bases at V and 0 bases at J, with 13 bases between. In germline, CDR1 is MGHRA, CDR2 YSYEKL. The CDR3 nucleotides are TGCGCCAGCTCACGACACGCCATGAACACTGAAGCTTTCTTT. Translation gives CASSRHAMNTEAFF.

CDR3 region: CASSFRTGAVTDTQYF. Written as DNA, the CDR3 is TGTGCCAGCAGTTTCAGGACAGGCGCGGTAACAGATACGCAGTATTTT. The chain uses TRBV28 and TRBJ2-3, with TRBD1 matching over 7 bases. V trimming: 3 bases; J trimming: 3 bases; junction bases outside the gene matches: 9. Germline CDR1 MDHEN, CDR2 SYDVKM. The CDR3 runs to 16 residues.

The J gene is TRBJ2-7, the V gene TRBV9; D gene unclear. This CDR3 is 15 amino acids long. CDR1 and CDR2 from the germline V gene are SGDLS and YYNGEE. Trimming pared 1 base from V and 0 bases from J, leaving 11 bases between. Here the CDR3 DNA reads TGTGCCAGCAGCGTAAATCCCGCAAGCTCCTACGAGCAGTACTTC. Encoded protein: CASSVNPASSYEQYF.

The CDR3 region has the DNA TGTGCCAGCAGTTACTCGGCAGGGGGCGCAGATACGCAGTATTTT. Translation: CASSYSAGGADTQYF. The V and J genes are TRBV6-6 and TRBJ2-3, with 8 bases fitting TRBD1. Germline CDR1 and CDR2: MNHNY and SVGAGI (reference sequence). V was clipped by 0 bases and J by 4 bases; unmatched bases: 3. CDR3 size: 15 residues.

This clone was seen just once. The rearrangement uses TRBV4-2 and TRBJ1-5, with D perhaps TRBD1 (5 bases). Germline V gene data show CDR1 as LGHNA and CDR2 as YNFKEQ. This CDR3 has 15 amino acids. V dropped 0 bases and J dropped 9 bases, with 15 bases sitting between them. The CDR3 nucleotides read TGTGCCAGCAGCCAAGATGTGGCAGAGGGGTCGCCCCAGCATTTT. Translation gives CASSQDVAEGSPQHF.

This rearrangement joins TRBV6-1 to TRBJ2-5; 7 bases map to TRBD2. J was trimmed by 5 bases and V by 2 bases; bases with no gene match: 2. The CDR3 loop spans 13 amino acids. Germline V gene lookup returns CDR1 MNHNS and CDR2 SASEGT. The CDR3 here is CASSELGGETQYF. The CDR3 DNA reads as TGTGCCAGCAGTGAATTGGGGGGGGAGACCCAGTACTTC.

The CDR3 spells CASSLTGSGTANSPLHF. The CDR3 DNA reads as TGTGCCAGCAGCTTGACAGGCTCCGGGACGGCTAATTCACCCCTCCACTTT. The chain is built from TRBV5-5 and TRBJ1-6; TRBD1 is a possible D gene (5 bases). Germline values: CDR1 SGHKS, CDR2 YYEKEE (reference sequence). The length of the CDR3 is 17 residues. The V and J ends lost 1 base and 6 bases respectively, with 17 bases between them.